The rows below give T cell receptor beta chains drawn from one sample of a study of blood T cell repertoires in COVID-19. Assay: immunoSEQ multiplex PCR; the TCRdb copy retains only in-frame clones and omits some. The repertoire holds 150,000 to 200,000 clones, approximately 87% seen once, with roughly 9.8% in the top ten. The sample comprised peripheral blood. The receptors shown here come from a woman aged 55-70 years with COVID-19, enrolled during active disease. CDR3s include the opening cysteine and the closing phenylalanine or tryptophan.

cdr3_length j_call v_call cdr3_aa
16 TRBJ1-5 TRBV19 CASSIDSFTGNQPQHF
14 TRBJ2-7 TRBV2 CASRGTRNFYEQYF
16 TRBJ2-7 TRBV18 CASSLKAGGPYYEQYF
16 TRBJ2-1 TRBV5-1 CASSLAFGTGGSEQFF
13 TRBJ1-6 TRBV24-1 CATSDLGEITLHF
15 TRBJ1-4 TRBV6-6 CASSNPGQGQEKLFF
14 TRBJ1-2 TRBV24-1 CATSGGRNNYGYTF
17 TRBJ1-6 TRBV2 CASSERGPGTGTSPLHF
13 TRBJ1-3 TRBV19 CASTGRTGNTIYF
12 TRBJ2-7 TRBV29-1 CSVEGGPYEQYF
14 TRBJ1-1 TRBV14 CASSREQPYTEAFF
17 TRBJ2-5 TRBV9 CASSVGRRVRVQETQYF
15 TRBJ1-4 TRBV4-1 CASSQENGGNEKLFF
17 TRBJ2-2 TRBV15 CATSRVTGAQGTGELFF
14 TRBJ1-5 TRBV29-1 CSVLRSTSNQPQHF
23 TRBJ2-1 TRBV9 CASSANTRPTLTSGYSSYNEQFF
13 TRBJ2-1 TRBV27 CASRTGEGNEQFF
16 TRBJ2-2 TRBV7-2 CASSLGVAGVTGELFF
16 TRBJ1-4 TRBV3-1/TRBV3-2 CASSQAPTTTNEKLFF
15 TRBJ1-4 TRBV30 CAWSVRAGINEKLFF
15 TRBJ2-3 TRBV5-1 CASKFGYRGSDTQYF
16 TRBJ2-2 TRBV7-2 CASSSPSGANTGELFF
19 TRBJ1-6 TRBV4-3 CASSQVGRGLGEYNSPLHF
13 TRBJ1-4 TRBV4-1 CASSQVGRRGLFF
15 TRBJ2-1 TRBV7-8 CASSLATGLNNEQFF
15 TRBJ1-4 TRBV6-5 CASKGQGWANEKLFF
17 TRBJ1-2 TRBV7-8 CASSITFLQGTNYGYTF
12 TRBJ1-3 TRBV30 CAWSAVGNTIYF
12 TRBJ1-6 TRBV3-1/TRBV3-2 CASSLLNSPLHF
13 TRBJ2-3 TRBV5-4 CASSSRLTDTQYF
18 TRBJ2-2 TRBV4-1 CASSQDRRLAGKSGELFF
15 TRBJ1-1 TRBV19 CASSREQGRVAEAFF
13 TRBJ1-2 TRBV29-1 CSVEDGTVYGYTF
11 TRBJ1-5 TRBV6-2/TRBV6-3 CASGPRGPQHF
14 TRBJ2-5 TRBV7-3 CASSTTGGRETQYF
15 TRBJ2-3 TRBV11-3 CASSPITDRADTQYF
13 TRBJ1-2 TRBV7-9 CASRYDRDYGYTF
12 TRBJ2-2 TRBV2 CASSLNTGELFF
15 TRBJ1-5 TRBV11-2 CASSTDRAGNQPQHF
15 TRBJ1-6 TRBV4-3 CASSQRVGGNSPLHF
11 TRBJ2-7 TRBV5-6 CASSSHYEQYF
13 TRBJ1-4 TRBV6-6 CASSYRGGEKLFF
13 TRBJ2-7 TRBV19 CASSRGGGNEQYF
15 TRBJ1-5 TRBV6-2/TRBV6-3 CASSPFGRGGQPQHF
16 TRBJ2-5 TRBV11-3 CASSPRTSGGKETQYF
15 TRBJ2-1 TRBV9 CASSVSGSGNNEQFF
13 TRBJ2-7 TRBV9 CASSVATSYEQYF
15 TRBJ2-7 TRBV7-9 CASRPLGGSFDEQYF
18 TRBJ2-3 TRBV24-1 CATSDFSRTSGIGDTQYF
15 TRBJ1-2 TRBV14 CASSQQTVANYGYTF
14 TRBJ2-3 TRBV30 CAWSVLGGADTQYF
15 TRBJ2-7 TRBV3-1/TRBV3-2 CASSLWTGYSYEQYF